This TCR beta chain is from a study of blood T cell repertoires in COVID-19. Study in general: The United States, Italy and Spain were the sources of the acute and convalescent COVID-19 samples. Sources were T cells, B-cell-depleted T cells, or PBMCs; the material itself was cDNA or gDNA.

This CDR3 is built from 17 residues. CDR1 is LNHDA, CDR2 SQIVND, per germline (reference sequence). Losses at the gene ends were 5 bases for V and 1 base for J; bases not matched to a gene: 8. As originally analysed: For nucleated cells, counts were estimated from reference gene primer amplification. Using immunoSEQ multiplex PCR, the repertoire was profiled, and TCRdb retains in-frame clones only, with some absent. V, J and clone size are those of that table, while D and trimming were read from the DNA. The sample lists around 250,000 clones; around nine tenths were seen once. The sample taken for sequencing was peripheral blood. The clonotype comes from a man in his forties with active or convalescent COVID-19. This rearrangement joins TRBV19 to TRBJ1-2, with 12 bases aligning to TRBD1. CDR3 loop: CASSPRDRGLNNYGYTF. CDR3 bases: TGTGCCAGTAGTCCCCGGGACAGGGGGCTCAATAACTATGGCTACACCTTC.